This T cell receptor beta chain originates from a study of blood T cell repertoires in COVID-19. Study overall: Whether acute or convalescent, the COVID-19 samples came from the United States, Italy and Spain. Sources were T cells, B-cell-depleted T cells, or PBMCs; the material itself was cDNA or gDNA.

Germline assignment: CDR1 KGHDR and CDR2 SFDVKD. J was trimmed by 8 bases and V by 8 bases; bases with no gene match: 9. This CDR3 has 14 amino acids. As originally analysed: The assay estimated nucleated cells by amplifying reference gene primers. TCRdb keeps only in-frame clones here, not all; method: immunoSEQ multiplex PCR. The V and J calls and clone size come from that table; D and trimming were worked out from the DNA. Here the sample spans 60,000 to 75,000 clones, 80% to 85% being singletons. V is TRBV24-1 and J is TRBJ2-1, with 9 bases aligning to TRBD2. Sequencing input: peripheral blood. The source is a woman older than 75 with acute or convalescent COVID-19. This CDR3 is CATKSGGSSHEQFF. Written as DNA, the CDR3 is TGTGCCACCAAGAGCGGGGGGAGTAGTCATGAGCAGTTCTTC.